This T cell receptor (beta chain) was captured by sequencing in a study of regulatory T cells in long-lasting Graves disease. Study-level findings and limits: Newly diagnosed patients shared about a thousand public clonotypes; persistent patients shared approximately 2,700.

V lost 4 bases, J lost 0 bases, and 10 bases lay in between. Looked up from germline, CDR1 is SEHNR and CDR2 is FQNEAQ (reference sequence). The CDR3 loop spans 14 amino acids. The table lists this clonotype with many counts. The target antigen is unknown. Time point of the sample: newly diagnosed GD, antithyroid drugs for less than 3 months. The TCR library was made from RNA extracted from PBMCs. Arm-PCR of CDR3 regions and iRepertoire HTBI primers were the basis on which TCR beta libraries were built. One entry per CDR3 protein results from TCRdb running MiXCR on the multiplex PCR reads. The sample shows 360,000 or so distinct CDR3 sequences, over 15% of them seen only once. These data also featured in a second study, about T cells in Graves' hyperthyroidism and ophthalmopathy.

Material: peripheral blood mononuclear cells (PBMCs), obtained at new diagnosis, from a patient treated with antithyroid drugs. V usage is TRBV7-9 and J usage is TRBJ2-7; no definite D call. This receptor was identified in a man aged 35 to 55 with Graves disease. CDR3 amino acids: CASSSTPSSYEQYF. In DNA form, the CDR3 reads TGTGCCAGCAGCTCAACACCGAGCTCCTACGAGCAGTACTTC.